These T cell receptor beta chains were read from a single sample in a study of blood T cell repertoires in COVID-19. Data came from immunoSEQ multiplex PCR; TCRdb stores just in-frame clones and leaves some out. In the table there are approximately 330,000 clones, roughly 86% of which are singletons. The sequenced sample was peripheral blood. These TCRs come from a man aged 30 to 39 with COVID-19, enrolled during active disease. Both conserved end residues are part of each CDR3. Fields, in order: clone size, D gene, J gene, V gene, CDR3 DNA, CDR3 protein. A D gene is named only where the DNA matches it firmly. For some rows the clone size is stated as once, few or many, or as a class when expanded; others skip it.

.	TRBD2	TRBJ2-7	TRBV20-1	TGCAGTGCTAGTACGATGGGACTAGCGGGAGGCAAACCCTACGAGCAGTACTTC	CSASTMGLAGGKPYEQYF
.	.	TRBJ2-3	TRBV27	TGTGCCAGCTCCCCCAGGGCAGATACGCAGTATTTT	CASSPRADTQYF
.	.	TRBJ1-1	TRBV4-3	TGCGCCAGCAGCCAAGATCAGATGCAGGGAGGGAGCACTGAAGCTTTCTTT	CASSQDQMQGGSTEAFF
.	.	TRBJ1-2	TRBV29-1	TGCAGCGTTGAAAGGGCAGGGGAACAAGGCTACACCTTC	CSVERAGEQGYTF
.	.	TRBJ2-5	TRBV6-5	TGTGCCAGCAGTAACGGACTATCTCCCCAAGAGACCCAGTACTTC	CASSNGLSPQETQYF
.	TRBD1	TRBJ1-6	TRBV18	TGTGCCAGCTCCCGGGACAGGGACCCTATTTTCTATAATTCACCCCTCCACTTT	CASSRDRDPIFYNSPLHF
few	.	TRBJ1-2	TRBV18	TGTGCCAGCTCACCACCCCGGACAGAATTAGATGGCTACACCTTC	CASSPPRTELDGYTF
.	TRBD1	TRBJ2-7	TRBV28	TGTGCCAGCAGCCCCGGGACAGGGGCCTACGAGCAGTACTTC	CASSPGTGAYEQYF
.	.	TRBJ1-4	TRBV6-2/TRBV6-3	TGTGCCAGCAGCCTATTCAGGAGGGGGGGTGAAAAACTGTTTTTT	CASSLFRRGGEKLFF
.	.	TRBJ2-7	TRBV3-1/TRBV3-2	TGTGCCAGCAGCCAAGTGTTAGGGAGAGGCTACGAGCAGTACTTC	CASSQVLGRGYEQYF
.	TRBD1	TRBJ2-7	TRBV10-3	TGTGCCATCAGTGGGACAGGGAGCTCTCGTAGCGTGCAGTACTTC	CAISGTGSSRSVQYF
.	TRBD2	TRBJ2-2	TRBV5-1	TGCGCCAGCAGCTCGGGGACTAGCGGGAGGGCCACCGGGGAGCTGTTTTTT	CASSSGTSGRATGELFF